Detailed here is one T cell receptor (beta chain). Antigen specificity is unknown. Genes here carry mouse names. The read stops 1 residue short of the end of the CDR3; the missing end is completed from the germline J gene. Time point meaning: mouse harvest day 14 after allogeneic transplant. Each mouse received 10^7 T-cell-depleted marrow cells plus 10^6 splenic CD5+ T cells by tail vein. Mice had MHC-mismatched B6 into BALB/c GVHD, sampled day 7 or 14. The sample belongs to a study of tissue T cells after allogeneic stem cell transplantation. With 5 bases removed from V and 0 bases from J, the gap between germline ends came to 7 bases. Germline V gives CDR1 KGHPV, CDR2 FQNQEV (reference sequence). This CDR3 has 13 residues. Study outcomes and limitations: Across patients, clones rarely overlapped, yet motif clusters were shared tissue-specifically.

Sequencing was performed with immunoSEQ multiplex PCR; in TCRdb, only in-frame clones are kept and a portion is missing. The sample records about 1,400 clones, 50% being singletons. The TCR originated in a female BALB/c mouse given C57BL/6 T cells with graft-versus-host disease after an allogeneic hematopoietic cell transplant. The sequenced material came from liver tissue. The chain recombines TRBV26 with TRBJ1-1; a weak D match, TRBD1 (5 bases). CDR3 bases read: TGTGCCAGCAGTAGGGACTCAAACACAGAAGTCTTC. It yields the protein CASSRDSNTEVF. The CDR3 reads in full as CASSRDSNTEVFF.